This T cell receptor (beta chain) was recovered during a study of OX40 agonist ivuxolimab in advanced cancers. TCRdb's table, derived via immunoSEQ multiplex PCR, lists solely in-frame clones and lacks some. The repertoire includes 95,000 to 100,000 clones, around 90% of them detected once, and about 1.6% sits in the top ten. The sequences come from CD4+ or CD8+ T cells sorted from blood, collected in a trial of the OX40 agonist ivuxolimab. The origin of this receptor is an adult with an advanced solid tumor such as melanoma, head and neck, liver or kidney cancer.

For the CDR3, the DNA is TGTGCCTGGACCAGTCTGCTTATAAACACTGAAGCTTTCTTT. Its translation: CAWTSLLINTEAFF. The gene calls are TRBV30 and TRBJ1-1, with D unclear. The CDR3 extends over 14 amino acids. CDR1 and CDR2 from the germline V gene are GTSNPN and SVGIG (reference sequence). Trimming removed 4 bases at V and 2 bases at J, with 14 bases between.